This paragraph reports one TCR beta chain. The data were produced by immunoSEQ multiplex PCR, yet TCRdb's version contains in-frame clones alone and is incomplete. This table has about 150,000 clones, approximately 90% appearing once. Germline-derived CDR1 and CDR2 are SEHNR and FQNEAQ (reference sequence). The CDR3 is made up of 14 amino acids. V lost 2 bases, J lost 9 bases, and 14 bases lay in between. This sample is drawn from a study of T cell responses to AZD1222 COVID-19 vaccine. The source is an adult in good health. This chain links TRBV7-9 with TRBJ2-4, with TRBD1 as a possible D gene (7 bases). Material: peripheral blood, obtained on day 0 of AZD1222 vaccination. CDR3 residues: CASSLSSQGGIQYF. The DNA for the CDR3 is TGTGCCAGCAGCTTAAGCTCCCAGGGGGGCATTCAGTACTTC.